Below, 27 T cell receptor beta chains from the same sample are listed, as sequenced in a study of cytomegalovirus exposure and HLA in healthy donors. PCR employed 60 Vbeta and 13 Jbeta primers. Sequenced by immunoSEQ multiplex PCR; TCRdb stores in-frame clones only, minus some. Seen here are a few hundred thousand clones, around 79% observed once, and the top ten hold 1.5% to 2%. The sequenced sample was PBMCs. These receptors were taken from a man aged 18 to 30 in good health and CMV-seronegative.

V is TRBV19 and J is TRBJ1-5; D unclear. The ends were cut back, 4 bases at V and 2 bases at J, with 15 bases in the middle. Germline V gives CDR1 LNHDA, CDR2 SQIVND (reference sequence). The CDR3 is 16 residues long. The CDR3 protein is CASSKPPTGGNQPQHF. The CDR3 DNA follows: TGTGCCAGTAGTAAACCCCCTACCGGTGGCAATCAGCCCCAGCATTTT.

The DNA of the CDR3 is TGTGCCAAGCTAGGTGGGGCGCACGCTGAAGCTTTCTTT. Its translation is CAKLGGAHAEAFF. The chain employs TRBV30 and TRBJ1-1; tentative D call: TRBD1 (5 bases). The germline V and J ends were trimmed by 8 bases and 6 bases, with 19 bases remaining between them. Germline values: CDR1 GTSNPN, CDR2 SVGIG (reference sequence). The CDR3 has 13 amino acids.

The gene calls are TRBV6-1 and TRBJ2-3, with D possibly TRBD1 on 5 matching bases. The CDR3 totals 13 residues. V was clipped by 8 bases and J by 6 bases, with 15 bases between them. Germline V gene sequence: CDR1 MNHNS, CDR2 SASEGT. CDR3 amino acids: CASLMGYRDTQYF. CDR3 coding DNA: TGTGCCAGCCTCATGGGCTACAGGGATACGCAGTATTTT.

V and J are TRBV7-9 and TRBJ2-1; D might be TRBD2 (6 bases). V dropped 2 bases and J dropped 5 bases, with 16 bases sitting between them. In germline, CDR1 is SEHNR, CDR2 FQNEAQ (reference sequence). The CDR3 sequence is 16 residues long. CDR3 nucleotides: TGTGCCAGCAGCTTATACCCGGGACTGGTGAACAATGAGCAGTTCTTC. It encodes CASSLYPGLVNNEQFF.

J is TRBJ2-5 and V is TRBV28; a weak D match, TRBD2 (6 bases). V lost 0 bases to trimming and J lost 1 base, with 12 bases between them. CDR1 and CDR2 from the germline V gene are MDHEN and SYDVKM. The CDR3 consists of 16 residues. CDR3 bases: TGTGCCAGCAGTTTATGGGGTGGGGGGTCCCAAGAGACCCAGTACTTC. Encoded protein: CASSLWGGGSQETQYF.

The V gene is TRBV7-2, the J gene TRBJ1-3, with 9 bases fitting TRBD1. The ends lost 7 bases at V and 4 bases at J; junction bases unmatched: 8. This CDR3 contains 15 residues. The germline V gene has CDR1 SGHTA and CDR2 FQGNSA. CDR3 DNA: TGTGCCAGCACCACCGGGACAGGGTTAGGAAACACCATATATTTT. It yields the protein CASTTGTGLGNTIYF.

This CDR3 is CSVDGGVGRLVGYGYTF. The CDR3 coding sequence is TGCAGCGTTGATGGAGGGGTCGGCAGGCTGGTGGGGTATGGCTACACCTTC. The rearrangement uses TRBV29-1 and TRBJ1-2, with D possibly TRBD1 on 5 matching bases. The CDR3 consists of 17 residues. The V gene lost 3 bases and the J gene lost 5 bases, with 25 bases spanning the gap. Germline lookup yields CDR1 SQVTM and CDR2 ANQGSEA.

The gene calls are TRBV14 and TRBJ2-1; a weak D match, TRBD2 (8 bases). The germline CDR1 and CDR2 sequences are SGHDN and FVKESK. Trimming removed 4 bases from V and 5 bases from J, with 18 bases in between. The CDR3 has 16 residues. The CDR3, as DNA: TGTGCCAGCAGCCTCCGGGGGGGGCAGGGGGACAATGAGCAGTTCTTC. Its protein product is CASSLRGGQGDNEQFF.

As concerns this clone: At one end, the junction sequence differs from germline, possibly due to a read error. The genes are TRBV7-7 and TRBJ2-1, with 8 positions matching TRBD2. CDR3 length: 16 residues. Looked up from germline, CDR1 is SSHAT and CDR2 is FNYEAQ (reference sequence). The CDR3 DNA sequence: TGTGCTAGCAGCCCATTAGCGGGACCGTCGTACAATGAGCAGTTCTTC. Translated, it gives CASSPLAGPSYNEQFF.

This chain connects TRBV9 to TRBJ2-1; the match to TRBD2 covers 8 bases. Germline V lookup: CDR1 SGDLS, CDR2 YYNGEE. After removal of 2 bases from V and 6 bases from J, the junction contained 7 bases not matched to a gene. The CDR3 runs 15 residues. CDR3 loop: CASSVGGRTPNEQFF. CDR3 bases: TGTGCCAGCAGCGTCGGCGGGAGGACACCCAATGAGCAGTTCTTC.

The V call is TRBV9, the J call TRBJ2-5; TRBD2 aligns across 10 bases. Germline V gives CDR1 SGDLS, CDR2 YYNGEE. The CDR3 has 21 residues. The junction had 22 bases not matched to a gene; V was cut back by 0 bases and J by 5 bases. As DNA, the CDR3 is TGTGCCAGCAGCGTAGCTTGGCTCGGGGTCGGTAGCGGGAGGCCGCGGGAGACCCAGTACTTC. Its translation is CASSVAWLGVGSGRPRETQYF. Full variable domain (missing parts from reference TRBV9 and TRBJ2-5): DSGVTQTPKHLITATGQRVTLRCSPRSGDLSVYWYQQSLDQGLQFLIQYYNGEERAKGNILERFSAQQFPDLHSELNLSSLELGDSALYFCASSVAWLGVGSGRPRETQYFGPGTRLLVL.

The chain combines TRBV9 with TRBJ2-7, with 9 bases fitting TRBD1. CDR3 length: 17 amino acids. Germline V gives CDR1 SGDLS, CDR2 YYNGEE. V shed 3 bases and J 2 bases; nucleotides not matched to a gene: 12. The CDR3 sequence: CASSGSPLGQGAYEQYF. CDR3 nucleotides: TGTGCCAGCAGCGGCTCCCCGTTGGGACAGGGAGCCTACGAGCAGTACTTC. The full variable domain, in which reference TRBV9 and TRBJ2-7 provide the parts outside the CDR3, is DSGVTQTPKHLITATGQRVTLRCSPRSGDLSVYWYQQSLDQGLQFLIQYYNGEERAKGNILERFSAQQFPDLHSELNLSSLELGDSALYFCASSGSPLGQGAYEQYFGPGTRLTVT.

The rearrangement links TRBV14 to TRBJ1-4; 10 bases fit TRBD1. This CDR3 is 15 amino acids long. V dropped 5 bases and J dropped 6; count of bases not matched to a gene: 6. CDR1 and CDR2 from the germline V gene are SGHDN and FVKESK. The CDR3 DNA is TGTGCCAGCAGCTACTGGACAGGGGGTGATGAAAAACTGTTTTTT. Translation: CASSYWTGGDEKLFF.

The genes are TRBV7-2 and TRBJ1-2, with a weak D call TRBD1 (5 bases). The V end lost 1 base, the J end lost 1 base, and 13 bases lay between the germline ends. Germline CDR1 reads SGHTA; CDR2 reads FQGNSA. This CDR3 spans 16 amino acids. CDR3 nucleotide sequence: TGTGCCAGCAGCTTAGATGGGGGAGGGGTTAACTATGGCTACACCTTC. As protein: CASSLDGGGVNYGYTF.

This clone was seen more than once but under ten times. J is TRBJ2-7 and V is TRBV25-1; no definite D call. Germline V CDR1 and CDR2: MGHDK, SYGVNS. Deletions cut 1 base from V and 3 bases from J, with 10 bases between. This CDR3 is 14 amino acids long. DNA of the CDR3: TGTGCCAGCAGTGAATCCGGTAGTTTCTACGAGCAGTACTTC. Translation gives CASSESGSFYEQYF.

V and J are TRBV27 and TRBJ2-1; 8 bases line up with TRBD1. Germline CDR1 reads MNHEY; CDR2 reads SMNVEV (reference sequence). The ends lost 6 bases at V and 0 bases at J; junction bases unmatched: 7. CDR3 length equals 16 residues. The CDR3 region is CASSRGQGSSYNEQFF. CDR3 coding DNA: TGTGCCAGCAGCCGTGGACAGGGTAGCTCCTACAATGAGCAGTTCTTC.

The chain is built from TRBV28 and TRBJ1-2, with a possible D match to TRBD1 (6 bases). The length of the CDR3 is 13 residues. Germline CDR1 and CDR2: MDHEN and SYDVKM. Trimming removed 8 bases at V and 0 bases at J, with 10 bases between. In nucleotides, the CDR3 is TGTGCCAGCGTGGACAGTCCTAACTATGGCTACACCTTC. It encodes CASVDSPNYGYTF.

The gene calls are TRBV18 and TRBJ2-7; 9 bases are a match to TRBD2. The J segment lost 3 bases and the V segment lost 3 bases, leaving 9 bases of the junction unmatched. This CDR3 spans 16 amino acids. Germline loops: CDR1 KGHSH, CDR2 LQKENI. CDR3 in DNA: TGTGCCAGCTCACCGTCGGCGGGAGGGTCGCTCTACGAGCAGTACTTC. It encodes CASSPSAGGSLYEQYF.

The chain has TRBV5-8 and TRBJ1-1; TRBD1 might be the D (6 bases). Trimming took 4 bases from V and 7 from J, leaving 20 bases between them. Looked up from germline, CDR1 is SGHTS and CDR2 is YDEGEE. The length of the CDR3 is 15 residues. In nucleotides, the CDR3 is TGTGCCAGCAGCGAAGGGACAAACCCCTACAGTGAAGCTTTCTTT. Its protein product is CASSEGTNPYSEAFF.

A remark on this clone: One junction end does not reproduce the germline sequence, and a read error may be involved. The V and J genes are TRBV7-9 and TRBJ1-2; D possibly corresponds to TRBD1 (5 bases). Germline lookup yields CDR1 SEHNR and CDR2 FQNEAQ (reference sequence). There are 12 residues in the CDR3. The CDR3 region has the DNA TGTTCCAGCAGCTTACTGGAGGGGAGCTACACCTTC. Translated, it gives CSSSLLEGSYTF.

The chain recombines TRBV9 with TRBJ1-2; TRBD1 agrees at 10 bases. The germline CDR1 and CDR2 sequences are SGDLS and YYNGEE. The length of the CDR3 is 18 residues. J was trimmed by 2 bases and V by 1 base; bases with no gene match: 11. Here the CDR3 DNA reads TGTGCCAGCAGCGTATTGTCCGCCGGGACAGGGGCCAACTATGGCTACACCTTC. It translates to CASSVLSAGTGANYGYTF.

The rearrangement uses TRBV10-1 and TRBJ2-3, with a tentative D call TRBD1 (6 bases). V was pared by 2 bases and J by 2 bases, with 20 bases between. Germline V gives CDR1 WNHNN, CDR2 SYGVQD (reference sequence). This CDR3 has 18 amino acids. Here the CDR3 reads CASSETGTPNRVTDTQYF. The CDR3 bases are TGCGCCAGCAGTGAGACCGGGACACCGAATAGGGTCACAGATACGCAGTATTTT.

The gene calls are TRBV7-8 and TRBJ2-7, with 8 bases matching TRBD2. The CDR3 contains 16 residues. Germline V gene lookup returns CDR1 SGHVS and CDR2 FQNEAQ. The V segment lost 3 bases and the J segment 4 bases; nucleotides outside the gene matches: 11. The CDR3 sequence: CASSLAPGGRLYEQYF. The CDR3 nucleotides are TGTGCCAGCAGCTTGGCCCCGGGGGGGCGGTTGTACGAGCAGTACTTC.

The chain is built from TRBV19 and TRBJ2-3; TRBD1 is a possible D gene (6 bases). Germline V gene lookup returns CDR1 LNHDA and CDR2 SQIVND (reference sequence). With 7 bases removed from V and 3 bases from J, the gap between germline ends came to 11 bases. This CDR3 has 13 residues. CDR3 in DNA: TGTGCCAGTACCGGAACAGGGACAGATACGCAGTATTTT. Residues: CASTGTGTDTQYF.

This chain joins TRBV27 and TRBJ1-1; the D is unclear. Trimming shortened V by 6 bases and J by 4 bases, and 18 bases separated the two germline ends. There are 15 residues in the CDR3. Looked up from germline, CDR1 is MNHEY and CDR2 is SMNVEV (reference sequence). The CDR3 coding sequence is TGTGCCAGCAGCCCCTTACAAATTCAGGCCACTGAAGCTTTCTTT. It translates to CASSPLQIQATEAFF.

The chain recombines TRBV10-3 with TRBJ2-3; D possibly corresponds to TRBD2 (5 bases). CDR3 size: 14 residues. Germline values: CDR1 ENHRY, CDR2 SYGVKD. The germline V and J ends were trimmed by 7 bases and 0 bases, with 11 bases remaining between them. CDR3 sequence: CAIKVGGSTDTQYF. The CDR3 region has the DNA TGTGCCATCAAAGTGGGCGGGAGCACAGATACGCAGTATTTT.

The gene calls are TRBV6-1 and TRBJ2-7, with D possibly being TRBD2 (6 bases). The length of the CDR3 is 14 residues. Between the trimmed V and J ends, which lost 8 bases and 0 bases, there was a span of 14 bases. Germline assignment: CDR1 MNHNS and CDR2 SASEGT. The CDR3 bases are TGTGCCAGCTCCACGGGGGTATCCTCCTACGAGCAGTACTTC. Its translation is CASSTGVSSYEQYF.